A single sample is the source of the 4 T cell receptor beta chains below, sequenced in a study of monozygotic twins with inflammatory bowel disease. TCRdb re-called the 5' RACE reads, yielding one record per CDR3 amino acid sequence without DNA. The sample table sets out about 93,000 distinct CDR3 sequences. The sequencing input was blood. The receptors here all came from a human donor with ulcerative colitis or Crohn's disease, or a healthy co-twin of an affected twin (not recorded which).

The chain combines TRBV11-2 with TRBJ1-1; TCRdb's D call, TRBD1, is unchecked because there is no DNA. Looked up from germline, CDR1 is SGHAT and CDR2 is FQNNGV. The CDR3 is made up of 14 amino acids. CDR3: CASSSGTGNHKAFF.

The chain combines TRBV11-1 with TRBJ2-1; the TCRdb call, TRBD1, lacks DNA for checking. This CDR3 spans 13 amino acids. Germline assignment: CDR1 SGHAT and CDR2 FQDESV (reference sequence). The CDR3 loop reads CASSPPMGNEQFF. Looking up the rest from reference TRBV11-1 and TRBJ2-1 gives the full variable domain: EAEVAQSPRYKITEKSQAVAFWCDPISGHATLYWYRQILGQGPELLVQFQDESVVDDSQLPKDRFSAERLKGVDSTLKIQPAELGDSAMYLCASSPPMGNEQFFGPGTRLTVL.

Here the CDR3 reads CATSRAPQDSQPQHF. The chain links TRBV15 to TRBJ1-5; TCRdb gives TRBD1 as the D gene, but with no DNA this cannot be confirmed. This CDR3 has 15 residues. Germline V CDR1 and CDR2: LNHNV, YYDKDF (reference sequence).

The chain is built from TRBV11-2 and TRBJ2-7; TCRdb picks TRBD2, but there is no DNA to check that call. The CDR3 totals 16 residues. CDR1 is SGHAT, CDR2 FQNNGV, per germline. The chain's CDR3 is CASSLVSSGGTYEQYF.